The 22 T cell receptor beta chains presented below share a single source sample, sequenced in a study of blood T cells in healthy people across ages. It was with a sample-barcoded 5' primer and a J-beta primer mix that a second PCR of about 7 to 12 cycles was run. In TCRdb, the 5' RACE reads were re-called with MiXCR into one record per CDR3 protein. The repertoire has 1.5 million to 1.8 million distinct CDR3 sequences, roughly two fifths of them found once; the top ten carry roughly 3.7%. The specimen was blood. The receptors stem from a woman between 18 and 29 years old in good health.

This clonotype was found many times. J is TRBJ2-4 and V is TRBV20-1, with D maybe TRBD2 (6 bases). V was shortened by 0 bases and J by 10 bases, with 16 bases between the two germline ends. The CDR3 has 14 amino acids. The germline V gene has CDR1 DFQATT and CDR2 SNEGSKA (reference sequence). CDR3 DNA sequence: TGCAGTGCTAGAGATGCGGGACGTGGTACTATTCAGTACTTC. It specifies CSARDAGRGTIQYF.

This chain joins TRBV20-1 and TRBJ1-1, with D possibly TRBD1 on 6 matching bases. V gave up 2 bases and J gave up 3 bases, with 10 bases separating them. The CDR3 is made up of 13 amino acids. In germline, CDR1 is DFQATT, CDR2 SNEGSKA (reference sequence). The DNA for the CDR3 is TGCAGTGCTAGATCAGGGGAGTACACTGAAGCTTTCTTT. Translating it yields CSARSGEYTEAFF.

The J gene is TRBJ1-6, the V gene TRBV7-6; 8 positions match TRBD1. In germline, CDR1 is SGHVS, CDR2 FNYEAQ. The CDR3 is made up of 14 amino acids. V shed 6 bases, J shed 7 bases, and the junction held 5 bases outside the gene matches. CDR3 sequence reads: CASRAGQGNSPLHF. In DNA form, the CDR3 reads TGTGCCAGCAGAGCCGGACAGGGAAATTCACCCCTCCACTTT.

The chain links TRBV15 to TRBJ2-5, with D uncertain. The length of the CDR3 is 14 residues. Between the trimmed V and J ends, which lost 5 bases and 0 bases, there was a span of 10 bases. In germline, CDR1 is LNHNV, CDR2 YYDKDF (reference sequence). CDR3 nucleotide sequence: TGTGCCACCAGCTGGGTCGGCTACCAAGAGACCCAGTACTTC. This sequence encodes CATSWVGYQETQYF.

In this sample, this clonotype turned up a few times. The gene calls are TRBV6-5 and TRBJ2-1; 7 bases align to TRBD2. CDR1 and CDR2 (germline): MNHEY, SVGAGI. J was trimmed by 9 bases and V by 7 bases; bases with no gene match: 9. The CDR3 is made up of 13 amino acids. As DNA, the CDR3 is TGTGCCAGCACCCGGACGGGGGGAACTGAGCAGTTCTTC. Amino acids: CASTRTGGTEQFF.

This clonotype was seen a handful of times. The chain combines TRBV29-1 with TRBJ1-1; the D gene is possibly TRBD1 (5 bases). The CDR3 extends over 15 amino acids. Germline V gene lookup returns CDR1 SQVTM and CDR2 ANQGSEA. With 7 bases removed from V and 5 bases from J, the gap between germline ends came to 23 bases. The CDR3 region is CSDSGGDGFKTEAFF. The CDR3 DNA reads TGCAGCGACTCCGGGGGGGACGGCTTTAAGACTGAAGCTTTCTTT.

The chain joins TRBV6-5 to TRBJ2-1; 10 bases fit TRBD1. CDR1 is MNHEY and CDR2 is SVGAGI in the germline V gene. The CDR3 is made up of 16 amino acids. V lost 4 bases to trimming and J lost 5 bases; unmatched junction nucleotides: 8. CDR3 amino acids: CASSSGTGALHNEQFF. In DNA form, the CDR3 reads TGTGCCAGCAGTTCCGGGACAGGGGCTCTCCACAATGAGCAGTTCTTC.

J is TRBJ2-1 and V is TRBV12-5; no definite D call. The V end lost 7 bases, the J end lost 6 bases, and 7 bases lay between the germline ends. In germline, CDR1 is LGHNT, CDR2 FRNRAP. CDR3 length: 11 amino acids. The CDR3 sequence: CASEAFNEQFF. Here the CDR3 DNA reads TGTGCTAGTGAAGCTTTCAATGAGCAGTTCTTC.

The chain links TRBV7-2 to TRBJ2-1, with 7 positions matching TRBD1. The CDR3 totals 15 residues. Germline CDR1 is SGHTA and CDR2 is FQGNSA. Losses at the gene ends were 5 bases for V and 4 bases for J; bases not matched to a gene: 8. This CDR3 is CASSLRQGRYNEQFF. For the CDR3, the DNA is TGTGCCAGCAGCCTTCGACAGGGACGATACAATGAGCAGTTCTTC.

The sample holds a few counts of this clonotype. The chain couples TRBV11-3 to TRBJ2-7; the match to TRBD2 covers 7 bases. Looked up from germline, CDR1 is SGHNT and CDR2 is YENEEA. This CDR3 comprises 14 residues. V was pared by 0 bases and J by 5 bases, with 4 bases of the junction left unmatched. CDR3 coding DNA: TGTGCCAGCAGCTTAGATCGGGGAGGGGACGAGCAGTACTTC. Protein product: CASSLDRGGDEQYF. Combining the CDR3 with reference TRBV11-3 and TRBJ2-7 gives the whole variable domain EAGVVQSPRYKIIEKKQPVAFWCNPISGHNTLYWYLQNLGQGPELLIRYENEEAVDDSQLPKDRFSAERLKGVDSTLKIQPAELGDSAVYLCASSLDRGGDEQYFGPGTRLTVT.

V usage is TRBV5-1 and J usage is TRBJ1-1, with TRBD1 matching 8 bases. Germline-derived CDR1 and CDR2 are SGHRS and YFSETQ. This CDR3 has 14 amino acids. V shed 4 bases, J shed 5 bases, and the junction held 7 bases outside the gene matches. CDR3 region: CASSARTGRTEAFF. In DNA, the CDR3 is TGCGCCAGCAGCGCAAGGACAGGGAGAACTGAAGCTTTCTTT.

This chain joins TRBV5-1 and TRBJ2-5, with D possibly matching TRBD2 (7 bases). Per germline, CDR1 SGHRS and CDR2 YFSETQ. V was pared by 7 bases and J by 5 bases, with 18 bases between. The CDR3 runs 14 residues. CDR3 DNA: TGCGCCAGCCGTAAGGGGGGGGGCCACGAGACCCAGTACTTC. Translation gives CASRKGGGHETQYF.

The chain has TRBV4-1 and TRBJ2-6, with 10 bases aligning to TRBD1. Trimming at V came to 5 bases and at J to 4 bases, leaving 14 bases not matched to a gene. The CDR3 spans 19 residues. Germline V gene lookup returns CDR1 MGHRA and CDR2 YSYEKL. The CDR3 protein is CASSSVVGQGVSGANVLTF. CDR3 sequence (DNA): TGCGCCAGCAGCTCAGTTGTAGGACAGGGGGTGTCGGGGGCCAACGTCCTGACTTTC.

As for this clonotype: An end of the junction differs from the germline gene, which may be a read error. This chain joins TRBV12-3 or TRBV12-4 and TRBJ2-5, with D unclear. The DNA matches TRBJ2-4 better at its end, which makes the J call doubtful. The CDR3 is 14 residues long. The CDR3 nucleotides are TGTGCCAGCAGTGTAGCTCTATCCCCAAACATTCAGTACTTC. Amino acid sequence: CASSVALSPNIQYF.

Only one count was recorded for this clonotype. CDR3 amino acids: CASSPEAGTEAFF. In DNA form, the CDR3 reads TGTGCCAGCAGCCCCGAAGCAGGGACTGAAGCTTTCTTT. V usage is TRBV13 and J usage is TRBJ1-1, with D possibly being TRBD1 (5 bases). This CDR3 spans 13 amino acids. The germline V gene encodes CDR1 PRHDT and CDR2 FYEKMQ (reference sequence). Trimming cost V 5 bases and J 5 bases, with 12 bases left between them.

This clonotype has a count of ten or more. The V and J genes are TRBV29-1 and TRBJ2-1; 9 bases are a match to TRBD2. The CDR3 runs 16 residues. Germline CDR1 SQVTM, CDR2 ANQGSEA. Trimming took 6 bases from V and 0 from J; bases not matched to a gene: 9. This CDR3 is CSVPALAGPSYNEQFF. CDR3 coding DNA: TGCAGCGTACCTGCGCTAGCGGGACCCTCCTACAATGAGCAGTTCTTC.

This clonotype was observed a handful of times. CDR3 bases: TGTGCCAGCAGCCCCCCCTGGCAGCCTATGTACGAGCAGTACTTC. Protein product: CASSPPWQPMYEQYF. J is TRBJ2-7 and V is TRBV21-1; the table's D call TRBD1 went unverified against the DNA. TRBV21-1 is an annotated pseudogene. The CDR3 is 15 amino acids.

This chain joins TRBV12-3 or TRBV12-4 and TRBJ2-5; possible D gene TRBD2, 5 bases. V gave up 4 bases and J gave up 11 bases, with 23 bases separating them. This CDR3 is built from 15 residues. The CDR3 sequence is CASSSPLGSYNEQYF. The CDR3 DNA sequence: TGTGCCAGCAGTTCTCCCCTGGGGAGCTACAATGAGCAGTACTTC.

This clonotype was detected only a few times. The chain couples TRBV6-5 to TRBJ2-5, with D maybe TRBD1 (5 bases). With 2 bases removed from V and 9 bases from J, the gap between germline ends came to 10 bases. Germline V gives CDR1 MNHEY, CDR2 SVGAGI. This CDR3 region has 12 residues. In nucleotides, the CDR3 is TGTGCCAGCAGTTACGGCTGGGGCGCCCAGTACTTC. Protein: CASSYGWGAQYF.

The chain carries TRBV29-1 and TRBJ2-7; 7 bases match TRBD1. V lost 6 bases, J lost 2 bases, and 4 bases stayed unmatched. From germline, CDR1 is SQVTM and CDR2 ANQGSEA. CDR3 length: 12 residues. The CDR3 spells CSVGTAAYEQYF. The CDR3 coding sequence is TGCAGCGTCGGGACAGCCGCCTACGAGCAGTACTTC.

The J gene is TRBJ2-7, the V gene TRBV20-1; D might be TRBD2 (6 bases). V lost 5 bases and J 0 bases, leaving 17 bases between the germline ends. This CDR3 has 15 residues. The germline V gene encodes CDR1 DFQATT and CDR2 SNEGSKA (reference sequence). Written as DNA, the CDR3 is TGCAGTGCTGACATTGAGGAGGGACCCTCCTACGAGCAGTACTTC. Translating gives CSADIEEGPSYEQYF.

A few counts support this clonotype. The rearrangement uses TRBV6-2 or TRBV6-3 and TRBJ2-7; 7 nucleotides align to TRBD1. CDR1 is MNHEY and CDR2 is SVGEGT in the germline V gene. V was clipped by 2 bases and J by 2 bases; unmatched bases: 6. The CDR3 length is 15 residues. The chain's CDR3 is CASSYRPGTAYEQYF. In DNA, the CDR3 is TGTGCCAGCAGTTACAGACCAGGGACAGCCTACGAGCAGTACTTC.